The 13 T cell receptor beta chains below all came from one sample that was sequenced in a study of cytomegalovirus exposure and HLA in healthy donors. With 60 Vbeta and 13 Jbeta primers, the PCR was carried out. Profiled with immunoSEQ multiplex PCR; TCRdb holds only in-frame clones, not every one. The sample has around 150,000 clones; 70% to 85% are singletons. The sequencing sample was made of PBMCs. These receptors all stem from a man aged 40-49 years in good health and CMV-seropositive.

The chain recombines TRBV2 with TRBJ2-1; no reliable D call. The CDR3 is made up of 12 amino acids. Trimming removed 4 bases at V and 9 bases at J, with 10 bases between. Germline-derived CDR1 and CDR2 are SNHLY and FYNNEI. CDR3 protein: CASSVTAVEQFF. The CDR3 DNA reads as TGTGCCAGCAGTGTTACGGCGGTTGAGCAGTTCTTC.

The rearrangement uses TRBV7-9 and TRBJ2-7, with D hard to call. CDR1 and CDR2 (germline): SEHNR, FQNEAQ (reference sequence). Trimming left V 1 base short and J 4 bases short, with 5 bases between. The CDR3 sequence is 12 residues long. Here the CDR3 reads CASSLEAYEQYF. The CDR3 DNA sequence: TGTGCCAGCAGCTTAGAAGCATACGAGCAGTACTTC.

Only one count was recorded for this clone. The chain uses TRBV19 and TRBJ1-1; D is unresolved. This CDR3 spans 13 amino acids. In germline, CDR1 is LNHDA, CDR2 SQIVND (reference sequence). V was clipped by 6 bases and J by 4 bases, with 12 bases between them. The CDR3 nucleotides read TGTGCCAGTAGGGCCTCCGGGGTCACTGAAGCTTTCTTT. Its protein is CASRASGVTEAFF.

The V gene is TRBV18, the J gene TRBJ2-7, with D tentatively TRBD1 (6 bases). Germline loops: CDR1 KGHSH, CDR2 LQKENI. The CDR3 covers 15 residues. V lost 4 bases to trimming and J lost 2 bases, with 15 bases between them. CDR3 DNA sequence: TGTGCCAGCTCACTCAGGCAAACAGGGACCTACGAGCAGTACTTC. It codes for CASSLRQTGTYEQYF. The variable domain in full, completed from reference TRBV18 and TRBJ2-7, reads NAGVMQNPRHLVRRRGQEARLRCSPMKGHSHVYWYRQLPEEGLKFMVYLQKENIIDESGMPKERFSAEFPKEGPSILRIQQVVRGDSAAYFCASSLRQTGTYEQYFGPGTRLTVT.

The chain is built from TRBV5-6 and TRBJ2-1; D not resolved. Trimming took 0 bases from V and 0 from J, leaving 10 bases between them. This CDR3 comprises 16 residues. Germline CDR1 SGHDT, CDR2 YYEEEE. CDR3 DNA: TGTGCCAGCAGCTTGGACCCGAGGAGCTCCTACAATGAGCAGTTCTTC. It is translated as CASSLDPRSSYNEQFF.

The chain recombines TRBV25-1 with TRBJ2-7, with 7 bases fitting TRBD1. The CDR3 is made up of 14 amino acids. After removal of 6 bases from V and 4 bases from J, the junction contained 9 bases not matched to a gene. Germline assignment: CDR1 MGHDK and CDR2 SYGVNS. The CDR3 region is CASRAPGQRYEQYF. In nucleotides, the CDR3 is TGTGCCAGCAGAGCCCCGGGACAGAGATACGAGCAGTACTTC.

The V and J genes are TRBV11-3 and TRBJ2-7; 7 bases map to TRBD2. The CDR3 spans 14 residues. V was clipped by 7 bases and J by 2 bases; unmatched bases: 8. The germline V gene has CDR1 SGHNT and CDR2 YENEEA. The DNA of the CDR3 is TGTGCCAGCACCTTCGGGGGAGGGGCCTACGAGCAGTACTTC. This translates into CASTFGGGAYEQYF.

This clone was seen only once. This sequence joins TRBV7-8 and TRBJ1-5; D not resolved. Per germline, CDR1 SGHVS and CDR2 FQNEAQ. Trimming took 5 bases from V and 4 from J, leaving 9 bases between them. The CDR3 is 13 amino acids. Here the CDR3 reads CASSPYSNQPQHF. CDR3 nucleotides: TGTGCCAGCAGCCCGTACAGTAATCAGCCCCAGCATTTT.

A few counts support this clone. This sequence joins TRBV4-3 and TRBJ1-2; TRBD1 is a possible D gene (6 bases). Trimming shortened V by 2 bases and J by 0 bases, and 10 bases separated the two germline ends. There are 15 residues in the CDR3. The germline V gene has CDR1 LGHNA and CDR2 YSLEER. CDR3 amino acids: CASSQQQGPNYGYTF. In DNA, the CDR3 is TGCGCCAGCAGCCAACAACAGGGACCTAACTATGGCTACACCTTC.

This clone occurred once. The V gene is TRBV12-2, the J gene TRBJ1-5. TRBV12-2 is an annotated pseudogene. This CDR3 is 17 amino acids long. This CDR3 reads CASRPPSGKKGNQPQHF. The CDR3 DNA reads TGTGCAAGTCGCCCCCCTTCGGGGAAGAAGGGCAATCAGCCCCAGCATTTT.

J is TRBJ2-2 and V is TRBV27; the match to TRBD1 covers 8 bases. Germline CDR1 MNHEY, CDR2 SMNVEV (reference sequence). After removal of 4 bases from V and 6 bases from J, the junction contained 7 bases not matched to a gene. The CDR3 extends over 15 amino acids. Here the CDR3 reads CASSSFRGLAGELFF. The CDR3 DNA reads TGTGCCAGCAGTTCTTTCAGGGGGCTGGCCGGGGAGCTGTTTTTT.

The rearrangement uses TRBV7-2 and TRBJ2-3; the match to TRBD2 covers 10 bases. The CDR3 runs 16 residues. V shed 2 bases, J shed 3 bases, and the junction held 5 bases outside the gene matches. From germline, CDR1 is SGHTA and CDR2 FQGNSA. CDR3 loop: CASSLRPSGSTDTQYF. DNA of the CDR3: TGTGCCAGCAGCTTACGGCCTAGCGGGAGTACAGATACGCAGTATTTT.

The gene calls are TRBV5-1 and TRBJ1-2; 7 nucleotides agree with TRBD1. CDR1 and CDR2 (germline): SGHRS, YFSETQ. V was pared by 5 bases and J by 7 bases, with 8 bases of the junction left unmatched. The CDR3 is made up of 13 amino acids. The CDR3 region has the DNA TGCGCCAGCAGAGGCGACAGGGAAGGTGGCTACACCTTC. This gives the protein CASRGDREGGYTF.